The entry that follows covers one TCR beta chain sequence. These data originate in a study of blood T cell repertoires in COVID-19. Germline values: CDR1 DFQATT, CDR2 SNEGSKA (reference sequence). Trimming cost V 3 bases and J 3 bases; bases outside gene matches: 6. This CDR3 region has 14 residues. Sequencing used immunoSEQ multiplex PCR; TCRdb keeps in-frame clones, though not all of them. The sample shows some 460,000 clones, 87% of them seen only once. Across under 25 US areas, participants ranged in age from about 18 to 90 years. The gene calls are TRBV20-1 and TRBJ2-7; 9 bases match TRBD2. The origin of this receptor is a woman aged 18-29 years with acute COVID-19. Sequencing was carried out using PBMCs or T cells enriched from blood (not recorded which). The CDR3 nucleotides read TGCAGTGCTAGTAACCTAGCGGGAAACTACGAGCAGTACTTC. Translation gives CSASNLAGNYEQYF.